The 20 T cell receptor beta chains given below trace back to one sample, sequenced in a study of shared clonotypes between healthy human individuals. Clones were sequenced by immunoSEQ multiplex PCR, and TCRdb holds only the in-frame ones, with some missing. The sample has approximately 2.1 million clones, more than 80% seen once. Source material: naive CD4+ T cells from PBMCs. Subset reported: CD45RA+ positively selected. The receptors were gathered from a man aged 18-30 years in good health. Some clones in this sample may be carry-over from other donors' samples.

J is TRBJ2-5 and V is TRBV28, with TRBD2 matching over 9 bases. Trimming at V came to 3 bases and at J to 2 bases, leaving 10 bases not matched to a gene. CDR1 and CDR2 from the germline V gene are MDHEN and SYDVKM. The CDR3 spans 17 residues. The CDR3, as DNA: TGTGCCAGCAGTTTGCGGGAGGGCCATGCACTTCAAGAGACCCAGTACTTC. Encoded protein: CASSLREGHALQETQYF.

Note on this clone: Other nucleotide sequences in the sample specify the same CDR3. This sequence joins TRBV5-4 and TRBJ1-1; D ambiguous. V shed 3 bases and J shed 1 base, with 4 bases lying between them. The CDR3 extends over 12 amino acids. The germline V gene has CDR1 SGHNT and CDR2 YYREEE (reference sequence). The chain's CDR3 is CASSSPNTEAFF. In DNA form, the CDR3 reads TGTGCCAGCAGCTCCCCGAACACTGAAGCTTTCTTT.

The rearrangement uses TRBV27 and TRBJ2-2; D is unresolved. V was cut by 1 base and J by 0 bases, with 3 bases left in between. The CDR3 length is 14 residues. Germline CDR1 MNHEY, CDR2 SMNVEV (reference sequence). CDR3 region: CASSLFANTGELFF. The CDR3, as DNA: TGTGCCAGCAGTTTATTCGCGAACACCGGGGAGCTGTTTTTT.

The V gene is TRBV27, the J gene TRBJ2-3, with D unclear. CDR3 length: 13 amino acids. Germline-derived CDR1 and CDR2 are MNHEY and SMNVEV (reference sequence). V was clipped by 4 bases and J by 1 base, with 6 bases between them. The CDR3 is CASSSYGTDTQYF. The CDR3 DNA reads as TGTGCCAGCAGTTCCTACGGCACAGATACGCAGTATTTT.

J is TRBJ1-1 and V is TRBV7-2, with unresolved D. The V and J ends lost 1 base and 2 bases respectively, with 14 bases between them. The CDR3 is made up of 16 amino acids. Germline V gives CDR1 SGHTA, CDR2 FQGNSA. The CDR3 is CASSLVPIFINTEAFF. As DNA, the CDR3 is TGTGCCAGCAGCTTAGTGCCCATTTTTATCAACACTGAAGCTTTCTTT.

The table lists this clone with a count of one. The V and J genes are TRBV27 and TRBJ2-2; maybe TRBD2 (6 bases). CDR1 and CDR2 from the germline V gene are MNHEY and SMNVEV (reference sequence). The CDR3 covers 16 residues. V shed 6 bases and J shed 5 bases, with 19 bases lying between them. CDR3 amino acids: CASRGSDLGGTGELFF. The CDR3 nucleotides are TGTGCCAGCAGAGGCTCCGACCTAGGAGGGACCGGGGAGCTGTTTTTT.

The V and J genes are TRBV18 and TRBJ1-3; weak D call: TRBD1 (5 bases). CDR3 size: 13 residues. V lost 4 bases, J lost 3 bases, and 7 bases lay in between. In germline, CDR1 is KGHSH, CDR2 LQKENI. In nucleotides, the CDR3 is TGTGCCAGCTCACAGGGGAATGGAAACACCATATATTTT. Translated: CASSQGNGNTIYF.

The genes are TRBV20-1 and TRBJ2-7; D is ambiguous. The CDR3 has 11 residues. V lost 6 bases and J 4 bases, leaving 10 bases between the germline ends. CDR1 is DFQATT and CDR2 is SNEGSKA in the germline V gene (reference sequence). CDR3 region: CSASDVYEQYF. The CDR3 region has the DNA TGCAGTGCCTCGGACGTATACGAGCAGTACTTC.

The chain joins TRBV18 to TRBJ2-1; 9 nucleotides line up with TRBD2. Germline assignment: CDR1 KGHSH and CDR2 LQKENI. This CDR3 is 15 amino acids long. Trimming removed 5 bases from V and 5 bases from J; junction bases left unmatched: 7. DNA of the CDR3: TGTGCCAGCTCAGACCTAGCGGGAAACAACAATGAGCAGTTCTTC. Protein: CASSDLAGNNNEQFF.

This clone has only a few counts. The chain links TRBV6-5 to TRBJ2-3, with D possibly being TRBD1 (5 bases). This CDR3 has 14 amino acids. Deletions cut 6 bases from V and 0 bases from J, with 10 bases between. The germline V gene encodes CDR1 MNHEY and CDR2 SVGAGI. The CDR3 spells CASSRQTSTDTQYF. The CDR3 DNA sequence: TGTGCCAGCAGCCGACAGACTAGCACAGATACGCAGTATTTT.

The chain employs TRBV11-2 and TRBJ1-1, with D hard to call. V was pared by 5 bases and J by 1 base, with 14 bases between. CDR3 size: 15 residues. The germline gives CDR1 SGHAT, CDR2 FQNNGV. As DNA, the CDR3 is TGTGCCAGCAGCGACACATCGGCGGGGAACACTGAAGCTTTCTTT. This translates into CASSDTSAGNTEAFF.

This clone was seen only once. CDR3 sequence: CASSLPPGWEIGYEQYF. In DNA, the CDR3 is TGTGCCAGCAGTCTTCCCCCCGGATGGGAGATTGGGTACGAGCAGTACTTC. The chain combines TRBV2 with TRBJ2-7; a weak D match, TRBD2 (5 bases). Trimming stripped 5 bases from V and 4 bases from J, with 24 bases between. Germline V gene data show CDR1 as SNHLY and CDR2 as FYNNEI. There are 17 residues in the CDR3.

The chain carries TRBV28 and TRBJ2-7, with D unclear. In germline, CDR1 is MDHEN, CDR2 SYDVKM. V dropped 7 bases and J dropped 3 bases, with 13 bases sitting between them. This CDR3 is 13 amino acids long. CDR3 nucleotides: TGTGCCAGCACCCTTGGGCGGCTCTACGAGCAGTACTTC. This gives the protein CASTLGRLYEQYF.

This chain links TRBV28 with TRBJ2-1; possibly TRBD1 or TRBD2 for D (7 bases each). Trimming removed 5 bases from V and 10 bases from J, with 15 bases in between. The CDR3 loop spans 13 amino acids. The germline V gene encodes CDR1 MDHEN and CDR2 SYDVKM. DNA for the CDR3: TGTGCCAGCAGTATTCTAGCGGACAGGGAGCAGTTCTTC. This codes for CASSILADREQFF. Full variable domain (remainder filled in from reference TRBV28 and TRBJ2-1): DVKVTQSSRYLVKRTGEKVFLECVQDMDHENMFWYRQDPGLGLRLIYFSYDVKMKEKGDIPEGYSVSREKKERFSLILESASTNQTSMYLCASSILADREQFFGPGTRLTVL.

The chain combines TRBV5-1 with TRBJ1-1; 7 bases are shared with TRBD1. The germline V gene encodes CDR1 SGHRS and CDR2 YFSETQ. The CDR3 is 16 residues long. The V and J ends lost 7 bases and 0 bases, in that order; junction bases with no gene match: 12. CDR3 amino acids: CASGAGRGQLNTEAFF. The CDR3 bases are TGCGCCAGCGGTGCGGGAAGGGGGCAATTGAACACTGAAGCTTTCTTT.

The rearrangement joins TRBV6-1 to TRBJ2-7; the D is unclear. From germline, CDR1 is MNHNS and CDR2 SASEGT. The V end lost 5 bases, the J end lost 5 bases, and 7 bases lay between the germline ends. The CDR3 has 11 amino acids. The CDR3 sequence is CASSYYDEQYF. CDR3 nucleotide sequence: TGTGCCAGCAGTTATTACGACGAGCAGTACTTC.

The rearrangement links TRBV11-2 to TRBJ2-7; D not certain. Trimming took off 4 bases at V and 7 bases at J, with 8 bases between the two ends. Germline assignment: CDR1 SGHAT and CDR2 FQNNGV. The CDR3 is 11 amino acids. CDR3 DNA sequence: TGTGCCAGCAGCTCCCGCGGTGAGCAGTACTTC. Translation gives CASSSRGEQYF.

The chain combines TRBV11-3 with TRBJ2-1; 9 nucleotides line up with TRBD1. CDR1 is SGHNT, CDR2 YENEEA, per germline. After removal of 8 bases from V and 6 bases from J, the junction contained 5 bases not matched to a gene. The CDR3 spans 13 residues. Here the CDR3 reads CASSTGGFNEQFF. The CDR3 DNA reads TGTGCCAGCTCAACAGGGGGCTTCAATGAGCAGTTCTTC. Together with reference TRBV11-3 and TRBJ2-1, the CDR3 gives the full variable domain: EAGVVQSPRYKIIEKKQPVAFWCNPISGHNTLYWYLQNLGQGPELLIRYENEEAVDDSQLPKDRFSAERLKGVDSTLKIQPAELGDSAVYLCASSTGGFNEQFFGPGTRLTVL.

This chain joins TRBV2 and TRBJ2-7; tentative D call: TRBD2 (6 bases). This CDR3 has 13 residues. The germline V and J ends were trimmed by 11 bases and 7 bases, with 21 bases remaining between them. The germline V gene encodes CDR1 SNHLY and CDR2 FYNNEI. CDR3 sequence: CARGRDSAREQYF. The CDR3 nucleotides are TGTGCCCGCGGTCGGGACTCCGCTCGAGAGCAGTACTTC.

The rearrangement joins TRBV28 to TRBJ2-7; no definite D call. The CDR3 consists of 12 residues. V was trimmed by 5 bases and J by 3 bases, leaving 8 bases between them. Germline V gene data show CDR1 as MDHEN and CDR2 as SYDVKM. The CDR3, as DNA: TGTGCCAGCAGTACTACTTACTACGAGCAGTACTTC. Residues: CASSTTYYEQYF. The full variable domain, its missing parts supplied by reference TRBV28 and TRBJ2-7, is DVKVTQSSRYLVKRTGEKVFLECVQDMDHENMFWYRQDPGLGLRLIYFSYDVKMKEKGDIPEGYSVSREKKERFSLILESASTNQTSMYLCASSTTYYEQYFGPGTRLTVT.